One sample yielded the 15 T cell receptor beta chains listed below, sequenced in a study of beta chain features in type 1 diabetes. Study-wide points: All four CD4+ subsets of Type 1 diabetes patients contained TCRB CDR3s that were moderately but significantly shorter.

Expressed TCRB transcripts were sequenced because the entire RNA isolate underwent reverse transcription. The protocol was immunoSEQ multiplex PCR, while the TCRdb copy is restricted to in-frame clones and leaves out a portion. The sample shows 120,000 or so clones, roughly 17% of them seen only once. Their recognized antigens are unknown. Specimen: central memory CD4+ T cells from blood. Source of these receptors: a man aged 18 to 29 with type 1 diabetes.

This rearrangement joins TRBV7-2 to TRBJ2-7, with 8 bases identical to TRBD1. This CDR3 has 13 amino acids. The trim removed 4 bases at V and 12 bases at J, leaving 11 bases unmatched. Germline assignment: CDR1 SGHTA and CDR2 FQGNSA. The chain's CDR3 is CASSSGTGPQWYF. CDR3 sequence (DNA): TGTGCCAGCAGCTCCGGGACAGGCCCTCAATGGTACTTC. Looking up the rest from reference TRBV7-2 and TRBJ2-7 gives the full variable domain: GAGVSQSPSNKVTEKGKDVELRCDPISGHTALYWYRQSLGQGLEFLIYFQGNSAPDKSGLPSDRFSAERTGGSVSTLTIQRTQQEDSAVYLCASSSGTGPQWYFGPGTRLTVT.

This chain links TRBV27 with TRBJ1-1; 8 bases are a match to TRBD1. Germline V gives CDR1 MNHEY, CDR2 SMNVEV (reference sequence). The V and J ends lost 6 bases and 7 bases, in that order; junction bases with no gene match: 16. This CDR3 is built from 16 residues. The CDR3 sequence is CASSLGTGPVGGEAFF. The CDR3 bases are TGTGCCAGCAGCCTCGGGACAGGCCCTGTCGGCGGTGAAGCTTTCTTT.

V and J are TRBV18 and TRBJ2-4; D gene ambiguous. The CDR3 extends over 14 amino acids. Germline-derived CDR1 and CDR2 are KGHSH and LQKENI. V was clipped by 3 bases and J by 1 base, with 7 bases between them. The CDR3 reads CASSPGLAKNIQYF. DNA for the CDR3: TGTGCCAGCTCACCCGGTCTGGCCAAAAACATTCAGTACTTC.

This clone was seen a handful of times. This rearrangement joins TRBV5-4 to TRBJ2-2; possibly TRBD1 for D (6 bases). Germline CDR1 SGHNT, CDR2 YYREEE (reference sequence). V lost 4 bases and J lost 4, with 23 bases in between. The CDR3 runs 18 residues. CDR3 DNA: TGTGCCAGCAGCGGGGAACAGGGTACGGGCTTGAGCACCGGGGAGCTGTTTTTT. This sequence encodes CASSGEQGTGLSTGELFF.

This clone was seen only a few times. The chain combines TRBV29-1 with TRBJ1-5, with a tentative D call TRBD1 (6 bases). CDR1 SQVTM and CDR2 ANQGSEA come from the germline V gene. This CDR3 is built from 14 residues. Trimming shortened V by 4 bases and J by 3 bases, and 13 bases separated the two germline ends. The chain's CDR3 is CSVAPQGINQPQHF. As DNA, the CDR3 is TGCAGCGTTGCCCCACAGGGCATCAATCAGCCCCAGCATTTT.

The chain links TRBV28 to TRBJ1-2; D ambiguous. Trimming pared 3 bases from V and 4 bases from J, leaving 12 bases between. The CDR3 runs to 14 residues. Germline lookup yields CDR1 MDHEN and CDR2 SYDVKM. CDR3 residues: CASSLVGESYGYTF. CDR3 nucleotides: TGTGCCAGCAGTTTGGTGGGCGAGAGCTATGGCTACACCTTC.

V and J are TRBV14 and TRBJ1-1; 10 nucleotides line up with TRBD1. Germline V gene data show CDR1 as SGHDN and CDR2 as FVKESK. The CDR3 is made up of 14 amino acids. V lost 4 bases and J lost 4; bases outside the gene matches: 3. The CDR3 region has the DNA TGTGCCAGCAGCCGACAGGGGGCCGGCACTGAAGCTTTCTTT. Translation: CASSRQGAGTEAFF. Full variable domain (remainder filled in from reference TRBV14 and TRBJ1-1): EAGVTQFPSHSVIEKGQTVTLRCDPISGHDNLYWYRRVMGKEIKFLLHFVKESKQDESGMPNNRFLAERTGGTYSTLKVQPAELEDSGVYFCASSRQGAGTEAFFGQGTRLTVV.

The chain uses TRBV6-5 and TRBJ2-7; D may be TRBD2 (6 bases). CDR1 MNHEY and CDR2 SVGAGI come from the germline V gene. Trimming pared 7 bases from V and 0 bases from J, leaving 13 bases between. CDR3 length: 14 amino acids. CDR3 residues: CASIAGTSSYEQYF. CDR3 nucleotide sequence: TGTGCCAGCATCGCGGGGACCAGCTCCTACGAGCAGTACTTC.

This clone was counted between two and nine times. The genes are TRBV20-1 and TRBJ2-5; D remains ambiguous. The germline CDR1 and CDR2 sequences are DFQATT and SNEGSKA (reference sequence). The CDR3 is 10 amino acids. In nucleotides, the CDR3 is TGCACCTCGTGGCGTGAGACCCAGTACTTC. It encodes CTSWRETQYF.

This clone was counted between two and nine times. The V call is TRBV7-9, the J call TRBJ1-4; D is uncertain. V lost 4 bases, J lost 3 bases, and 12 bases lay in between. In germline, CDR1 is SEHNR, CDR2 FQNEAQ (reference sequence). The CDR3 extends over 15 amino acids. As DNA, the CDR3 is TGTGCCAGCAGCTCATTTAGTGGAGCTAATGAAAAACTGTTTTTT. Translating gives CASSSFSGANEKLFF. Complete variable domain (other parts from reference TRBV7-9 and TRBJ1-4): DTGVSQNPRHKITKRGQNVTFRCDPISEHNRLYWYRQTLGQGPEFLTYFQNEAQLEKSRLLSDRFSAERPKGSFSTLEIQRTEQGDSAMYLCASSSFSGANEKLFFGSGTQLSVL.

The chain is built from TRBV30 and TRBJ2-7, with a weak D call TRBD1 (6 bases). Per germline, CDR1 GTSNPN and CDR2 SVGIG (reference sequence). V was shortened by 5 bases and J by 1 base, with 12 bases between the two germline ends. This CDR3 has 13 amino acids. The CDR3 is CAWGQKDSYEQYF. The CDR3 DNA reads as TGTGCCTGGGGACAGAAAGATTCCTACGAGCAGTACTTC.

A few counts support this clone. This chain joins TRBV20-1 and TRBJ2-6; D unresolved. The CDR3 contains 11 residues. V lost 6 bases, J lost 7 bases, and 7 bases lay in between. The germline CDR1 and CDR2 sequences are DFQATT and SNEGSKA (reference sequence). CDR3: CSARIANVLTF. The CDR3 DNA is TGCAGTGCCCGGATCGCCAACGTCCTGACTTTC.

The rearrangement joins TRBV28 to TRBJ2-5; D is uncertain. Germline-derived CDR1 and CDR2 are MDHEN and SYDVKM. V lost 3 bases, J lost 0 bases, and 8 bases lay in between. The CDR3 extends over 14 amino acids. CDR3 DNA sequence: TGTGCCAGCAGTTTTGACTGGAACCAAGAGACCCAGTACTTC. Translating gives CASSFDWNQETQYF.

J is TRBJ1-6 and V is TRBV30; D perhaps matches TRBD1 (5 bases). This CDR3 spans 13 amino acids. The germline V gene has CDR1 GTSNPN and CDR2 SVGIG (reference sequence). V gave up 2 bases and J gave up 7 bases, with 9 bases separating them. CDR3 nucleotide sequence: TGTGCCTGGAGTCCCGGGGGGAATTCACCCCTCCACTTT. It specifies CAWSPGGNSPLHF.

The J gene is TRBJ1-1, the V gene TRBV5-6, with no clear D. CDR3 length: 14 amino acids. V was cut by 1 base and J by 2 bases, with 9 bases left in between. Germline CDR1 is SGHDT and CDR2 is YYEEEE. The CDR3 region has the DNA TGTGCCAGCAGCTTGATCGGTTATAACACTGAAGCTTTCTTT. It encodes CASSLIGYNTEAFF.